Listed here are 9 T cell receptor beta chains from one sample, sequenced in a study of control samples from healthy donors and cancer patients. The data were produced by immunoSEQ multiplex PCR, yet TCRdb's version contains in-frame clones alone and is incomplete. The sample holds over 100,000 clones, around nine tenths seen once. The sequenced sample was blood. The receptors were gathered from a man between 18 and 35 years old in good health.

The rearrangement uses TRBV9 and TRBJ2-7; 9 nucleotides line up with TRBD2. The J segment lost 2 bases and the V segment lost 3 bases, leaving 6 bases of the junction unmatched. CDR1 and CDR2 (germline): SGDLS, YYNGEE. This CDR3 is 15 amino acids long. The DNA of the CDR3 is TGTGCCAGCAGCGAATTAGCGGGGGTGACCTACGAGCAGTACTTC. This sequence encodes CASSELAGVTYEQYF.

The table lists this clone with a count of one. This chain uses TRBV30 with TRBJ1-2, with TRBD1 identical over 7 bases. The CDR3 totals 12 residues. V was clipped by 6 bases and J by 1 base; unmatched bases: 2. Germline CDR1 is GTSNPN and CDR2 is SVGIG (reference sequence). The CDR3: CACGTDNYGYTF. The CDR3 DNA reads TGTGCCTGCGGGACAGATAACTATGGCTACACCTTC.

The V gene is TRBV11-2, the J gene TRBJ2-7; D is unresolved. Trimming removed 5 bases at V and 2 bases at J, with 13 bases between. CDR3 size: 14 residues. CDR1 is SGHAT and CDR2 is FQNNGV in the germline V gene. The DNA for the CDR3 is TGTGCCAGCAGCGACATGGGTTCAACCTACGAGCAGTACTTC. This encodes CASSDMGSTYEQYF.

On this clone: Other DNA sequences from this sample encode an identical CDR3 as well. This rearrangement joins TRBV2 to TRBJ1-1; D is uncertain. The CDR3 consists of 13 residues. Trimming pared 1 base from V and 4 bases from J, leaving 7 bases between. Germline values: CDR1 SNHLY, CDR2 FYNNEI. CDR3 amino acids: CASSEGPGTEAFF. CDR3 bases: TGTGCCAGCAGTGAAGGCCCGGGCACTGAAGCTTTCTTT. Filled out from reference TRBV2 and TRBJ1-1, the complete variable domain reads EPEVTQTPSHQVTQMGQEVILRCVPISNHLYFYWYRQILGQKVEFLVSFYNNEISEKSEIFDDQFSVERPDGSNFTLKIRSTKLEDSAMYFCASSEGPGTEAFFGQGTRLTVV.

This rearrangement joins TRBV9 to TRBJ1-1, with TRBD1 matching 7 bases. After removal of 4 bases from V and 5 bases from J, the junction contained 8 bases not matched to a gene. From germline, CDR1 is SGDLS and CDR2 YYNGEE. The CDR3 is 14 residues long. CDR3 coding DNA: TGTGCCAGCAGCTCCAACAGGGGTCGAACTGAAGCTTTCTTT. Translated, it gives CASSSNRGRTEAFF.

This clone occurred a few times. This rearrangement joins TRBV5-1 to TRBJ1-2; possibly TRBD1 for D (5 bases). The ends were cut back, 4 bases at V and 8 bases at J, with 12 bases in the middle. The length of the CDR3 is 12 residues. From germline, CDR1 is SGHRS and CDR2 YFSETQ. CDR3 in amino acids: CASSLGARGYTF. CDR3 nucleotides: TGCGCCAGCAGCCTTGGGGCGCGCGGCTACACCTTC. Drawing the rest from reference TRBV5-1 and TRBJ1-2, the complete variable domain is KAGVTQTPRYLIKTRGQQVTLSCSPISGHRSVSWYQQTPGQGLQFLFEYFSETQRNKGNFPGRFSGRQFSNSRSEMNVSTLELGDSALYLCASSLGARGYTFGSGTRLTVV.

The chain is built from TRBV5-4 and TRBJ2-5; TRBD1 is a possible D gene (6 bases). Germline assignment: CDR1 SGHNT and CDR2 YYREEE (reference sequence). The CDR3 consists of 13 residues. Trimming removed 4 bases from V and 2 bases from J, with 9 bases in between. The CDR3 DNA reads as TGTGCCAGCAGCCCCGGGACACAAGAGACCCAGTACTTC. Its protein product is CASSPGTQETQYF.

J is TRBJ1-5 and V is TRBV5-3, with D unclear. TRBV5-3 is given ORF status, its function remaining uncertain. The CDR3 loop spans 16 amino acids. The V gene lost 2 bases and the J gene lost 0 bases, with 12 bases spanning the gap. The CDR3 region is CARSFQYLGSNQPQHF. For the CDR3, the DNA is TGTGCCAGAAGCTTTCAGTACCTGGGTAGCAATCAGCCCCAGCATTTT.

The CDR3 coding sequence is TGTGCCAGCAGCTTGGGACCGAGTGCAGGGTCACCCCTCCACTTT. Protein product: CASSLGPSAGSPLHF. This chain joins TRBV11-2 and TRBJ1-6; maybe TRBD1 (5 bases). This CDR3 has 15 residues. V lost 3 bases and J 10 bases, leaving 16 bases between the germline ends. Germline loops: CDR1 SGHAT, CDR2 FQNNGV.